The entry below gives a single T cell receptor beta chain sequence along with its context. This sample stems from a study of shared clonotypes between healthy human individuals. The germline CDR1 and CDR2 sequences are MGHRA and YSYEKL. The CDR3 extends over 13 amino acids. Trimming shortened V by 4 bases and J by 6 bases, and 12 bases separated the two germline ends. Deep was the level used in running the assay. The material for each subset, its genomic DNA, was split evenly across several immunoSEQ plates. The table came from immunoSEQ multiplex PCR; TCRdb's copy has only in-frame clones and leaves some out. The sample has around 2.5 million clones, 93% seen once.

V and J are TRBV4-1 and TRBJ2-5; D is undetermined. The sequence was obtained from a man younger than 30 in good health. Some clones in this sample may be carry-over from other donors' samples. The sample taken for sequencing was naive CD4+ T cells from PBMCs. Subset given: CD45RA+ positively selected. CDR3 loop: CASSLTRGQTQYF. CDR3 nucleotides: TGCGCCAGCAGCCTAACCCGTGGGCAGACCCAGTACTTC.